This T cell receptor beta chain was documented in a study of CD8 T cells in ankylosing spondylitis. The study's findings and limits: Researchers reportedly found disease-linked clones significantly enriched in matched ankylosing spondylitis synovial fluid. Certain motif variants had earlier appeared in reactive arthritis synovial fluid and blood.

Each TCR beta library was made by quantitative 5'-RACE that incorporated molecular barcodes. TCRdb redid the calling of the 5' RACE reads with MiXCR, one entry per CDR3 protein. Among about 250,000 distinct CDR3 sequences listed, 30% to 40% were seen once. Per germline, CDR1 MNHNY and CDR2 SVGAGI (reference sequence). Germline trimming cut 2 bases from V and 8 bases from J; bases unmatched to any gene: 5. The CDR3 is made up of 13 amino acids. In regard to this clonotype: Its antigen is not known.

The chain joins TRBV6-6 to TRBJ1-1; 7 nucleotides match TRBD1. The sequenced sample consisted of blood, either unsorted or a sorted T cell fraction (not recorded which). This clonotype was sampled from a male donor with ankylosing spondylitis or in good health (not recorded which). This CDR3 is CASSYPETGEAFF. The CDR3 DNA is TGTGCCAGCAGTTACCCAGAGACAGGGGAAGCTTTCTTT.